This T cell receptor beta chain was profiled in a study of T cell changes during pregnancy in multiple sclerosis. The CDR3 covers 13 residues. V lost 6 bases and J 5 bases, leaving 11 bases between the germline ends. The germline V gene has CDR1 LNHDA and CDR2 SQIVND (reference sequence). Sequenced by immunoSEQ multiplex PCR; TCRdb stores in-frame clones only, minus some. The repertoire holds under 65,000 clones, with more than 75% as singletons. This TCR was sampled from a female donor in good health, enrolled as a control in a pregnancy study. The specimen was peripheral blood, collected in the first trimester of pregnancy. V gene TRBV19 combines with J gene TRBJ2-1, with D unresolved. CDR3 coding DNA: TGTGCCAGTAGACCTATCCACGACAATGAGCAGTTCTTC. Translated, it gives CASRPIHDNEQFF.